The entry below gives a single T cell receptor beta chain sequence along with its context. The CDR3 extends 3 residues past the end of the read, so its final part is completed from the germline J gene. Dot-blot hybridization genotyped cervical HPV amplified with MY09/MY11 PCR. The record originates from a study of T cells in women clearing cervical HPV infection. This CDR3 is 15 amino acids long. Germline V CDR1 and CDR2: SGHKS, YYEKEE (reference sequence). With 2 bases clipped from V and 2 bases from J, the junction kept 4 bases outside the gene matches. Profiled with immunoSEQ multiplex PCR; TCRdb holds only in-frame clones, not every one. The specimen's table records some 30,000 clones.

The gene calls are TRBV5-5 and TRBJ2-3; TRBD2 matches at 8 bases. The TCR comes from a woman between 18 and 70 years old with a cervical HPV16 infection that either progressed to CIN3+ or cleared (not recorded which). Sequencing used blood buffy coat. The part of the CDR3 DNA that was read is TGTGCCAGCAGCTTTTACGGGGGGGACACAGATACG. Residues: CASSFYGGDTDT. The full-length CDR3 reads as CASSFYGGDTDTQYF.